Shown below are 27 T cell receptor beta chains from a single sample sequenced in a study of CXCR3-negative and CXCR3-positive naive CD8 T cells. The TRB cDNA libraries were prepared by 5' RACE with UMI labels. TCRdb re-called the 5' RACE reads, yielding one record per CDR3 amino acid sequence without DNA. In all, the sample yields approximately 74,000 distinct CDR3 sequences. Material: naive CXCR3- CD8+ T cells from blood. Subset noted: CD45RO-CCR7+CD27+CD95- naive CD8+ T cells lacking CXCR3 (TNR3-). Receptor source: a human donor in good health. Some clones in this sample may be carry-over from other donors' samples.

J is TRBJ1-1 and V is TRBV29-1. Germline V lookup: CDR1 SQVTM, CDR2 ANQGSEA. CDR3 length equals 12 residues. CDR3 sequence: CSVRVIGAEAFF.

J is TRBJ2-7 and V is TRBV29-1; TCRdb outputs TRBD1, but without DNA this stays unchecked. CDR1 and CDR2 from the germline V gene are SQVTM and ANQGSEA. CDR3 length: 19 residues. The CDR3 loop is CSVELAGTGAQRDPYEQYF.

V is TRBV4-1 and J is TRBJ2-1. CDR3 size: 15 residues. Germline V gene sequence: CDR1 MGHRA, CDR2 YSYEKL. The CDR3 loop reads CASSEGLASYNEQFF.

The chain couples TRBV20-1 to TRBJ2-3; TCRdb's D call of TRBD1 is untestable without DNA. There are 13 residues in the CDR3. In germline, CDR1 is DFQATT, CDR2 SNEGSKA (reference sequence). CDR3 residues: CSTPGEIENTQYF.

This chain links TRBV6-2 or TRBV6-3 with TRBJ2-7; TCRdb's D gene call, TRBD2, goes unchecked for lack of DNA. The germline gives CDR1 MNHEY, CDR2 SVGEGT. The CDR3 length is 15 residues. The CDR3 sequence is CASSGTSGGSGEQYF.

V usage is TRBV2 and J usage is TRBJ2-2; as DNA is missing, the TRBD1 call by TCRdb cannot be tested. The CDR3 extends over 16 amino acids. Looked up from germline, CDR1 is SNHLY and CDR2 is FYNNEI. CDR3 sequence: CASSERVRSNTGELFF.

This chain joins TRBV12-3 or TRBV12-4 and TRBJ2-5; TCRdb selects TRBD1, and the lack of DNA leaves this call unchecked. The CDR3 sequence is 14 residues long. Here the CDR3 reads CASSLGQDLETQYF.

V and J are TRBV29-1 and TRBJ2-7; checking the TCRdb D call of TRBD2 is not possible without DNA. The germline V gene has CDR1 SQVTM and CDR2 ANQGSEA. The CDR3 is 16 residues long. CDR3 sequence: CSVEGLASRLNYEQYF.

CDR3 residues: CASSLDGVERGEQFF. The rearrangement links TRBV7-9 to TRBJ2-1; TCRdb proposes TRBD2, but this gene call is untestable without DNA. The CDR3 is 15 amino acids. Germline CDR1 and CDR2: SEHNR and FQNEAQ (reference sequence). Using reference TRBV7-9 and TRBJ2-1 for the parts outside the CDR3, the full variable domain is DTGVSQNPRHKITKRGQNVTFRCDPISEHNRLYWYRQTLGQGPEFLTYFQNEAQLEKSRLLSDRFSAERPKGSFSTLEIQRTEQGDSAMYLCASSLDGVERGEQFFGPGTRLTVL.

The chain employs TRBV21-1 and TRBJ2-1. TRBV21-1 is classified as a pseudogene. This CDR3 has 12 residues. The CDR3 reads CASSLLNDEQFF.

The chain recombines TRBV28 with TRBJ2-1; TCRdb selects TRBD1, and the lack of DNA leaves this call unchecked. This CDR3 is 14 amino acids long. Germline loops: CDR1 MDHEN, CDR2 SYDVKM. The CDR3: CASKRQSDVNEQFF.

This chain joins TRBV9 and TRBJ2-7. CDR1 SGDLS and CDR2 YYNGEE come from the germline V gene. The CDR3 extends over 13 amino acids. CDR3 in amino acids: CASSVDPSYEQYF.

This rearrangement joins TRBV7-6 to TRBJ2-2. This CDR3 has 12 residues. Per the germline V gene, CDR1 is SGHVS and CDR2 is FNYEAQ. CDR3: CASSGDSGELFF.

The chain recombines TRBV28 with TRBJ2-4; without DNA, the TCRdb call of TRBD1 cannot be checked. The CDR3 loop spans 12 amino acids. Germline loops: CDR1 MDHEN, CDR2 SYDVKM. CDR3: CASNRRENIQYF.

This CDR3 reads CASSMESRGWNEQFF. J is TRBJ2-1 and V is TRBV19; TCRdb gives TRBD2 as the D gene, but with no DNA this cannot be confirmed. The germline CDR1 and CDR2 sequences are LNHDA and SQIVND (reference sequence). The CDR3 loop spans 15 amino acids.

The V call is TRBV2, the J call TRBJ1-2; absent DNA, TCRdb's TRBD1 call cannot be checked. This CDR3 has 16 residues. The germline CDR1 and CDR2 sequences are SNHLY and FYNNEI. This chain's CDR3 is CASSEWAGGSNYGYTF.

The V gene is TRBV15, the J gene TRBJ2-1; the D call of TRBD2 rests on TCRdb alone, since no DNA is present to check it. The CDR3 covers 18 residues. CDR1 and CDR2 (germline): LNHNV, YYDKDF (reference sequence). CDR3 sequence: CATSRDMASGGAYNEQFF.

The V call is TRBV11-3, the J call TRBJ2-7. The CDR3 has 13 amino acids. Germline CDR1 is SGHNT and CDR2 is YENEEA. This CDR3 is CASSLDLDNEQYF.

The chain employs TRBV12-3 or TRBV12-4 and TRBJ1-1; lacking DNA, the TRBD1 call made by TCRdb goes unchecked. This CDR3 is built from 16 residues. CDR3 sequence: CASSLPPGAIEPEAFF.

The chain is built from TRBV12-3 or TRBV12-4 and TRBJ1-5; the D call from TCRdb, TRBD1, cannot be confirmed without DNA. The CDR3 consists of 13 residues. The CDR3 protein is CASSFGGREPQHF.

This CDR3 reads CASSLGTSGRNEQFF. V is TRBV27 and J is TRBJ2-1; there is no DNA to check the TCRdb D call of TRBD2. This CDR3 comprises 15 residues. CDR1 and CDR2 from the germline V gene are MNHEY and SMNVEV (reference sequence).

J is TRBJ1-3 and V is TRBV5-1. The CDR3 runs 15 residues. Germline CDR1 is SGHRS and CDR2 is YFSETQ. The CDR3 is CASSLGQSSGNTIYF.

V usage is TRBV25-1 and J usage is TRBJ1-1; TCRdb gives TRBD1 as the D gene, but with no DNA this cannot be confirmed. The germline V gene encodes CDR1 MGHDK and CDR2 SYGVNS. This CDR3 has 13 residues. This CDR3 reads CATARTGTSEAFF.

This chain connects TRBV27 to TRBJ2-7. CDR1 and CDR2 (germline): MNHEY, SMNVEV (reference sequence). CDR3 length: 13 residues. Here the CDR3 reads CASSKTSTYEQYF.

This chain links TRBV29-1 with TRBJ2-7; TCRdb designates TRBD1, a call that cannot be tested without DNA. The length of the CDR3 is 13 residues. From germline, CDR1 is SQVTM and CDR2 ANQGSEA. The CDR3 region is CSVRDIFSYEQYF.

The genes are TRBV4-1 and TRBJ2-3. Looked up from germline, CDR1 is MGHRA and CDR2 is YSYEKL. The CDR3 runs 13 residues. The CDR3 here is CASSHVGTDTQYF.

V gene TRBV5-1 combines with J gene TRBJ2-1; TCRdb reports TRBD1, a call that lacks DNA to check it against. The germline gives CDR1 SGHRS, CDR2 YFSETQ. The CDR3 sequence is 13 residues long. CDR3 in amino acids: CASSSTPGGEQFF.